This T cell receptor (beta chain) emerged from a study of OX40 agonist ivuxolimab in advanced cancers. Study-level findings and limits: More expanded clones were found, on average, in CD8+ than in CD4+ T cells. The antigen specificity of the peripheral T cells (those that were expanded) was not determined.

This clone occurred many times. Antigen: not known. Baseline, cycle 4 day 1, and cycle 7 day 1 were the blood sampling points. Per germline, CDR1 SNHLY and CDR2 FYNNEI. V lost 2 bases and J 5 bases, leaving 10 bases between the germline ends. This CDR3 is 13 amino acids long. Assay: immunoSEQ multiplex PCR; the TCRdb copy retains only in-frame clones and omits some. Here the sample spans 15,000 to 25,000 clones, about 83% being singletons. The rearrangement joins TRBV2 to TRBJ2-7; D is possibly TRBD1 (5 bases). The sequence was collected from an adult with an advanced solid tumor such as melanoma, head and neck, liver or kidney cancer. The material sequenced was CD4+ or CD8+ T cells sorted from blood, taken in a trial of the OX40 agonist ivuxolimab. CDR3 bases: TGTGCCAGCAGTGAACCCCAGGGTGACGAGCAGTACTTC. Translating gives CASSEPQGDEQYF.